This TCR beta chain comes out of a study of Ad26.COV2.S vaccination and SARS-CoV-2 variants. Whole-study context: Donor participated within the Ad26.COV2.S arm of the COV1001 trial.

The treatment here: about 20 received Ad26.COV2.S at low or high dose, single or two shots; 5 received placebo; per-sample allocation not given. Sampling occurred on day 63 after the first vaccine or placebo injection. The method was immunoSEQ multiplex PCR; TCRdb's version includes in-frame clones alone and lacks a portion of them. Among approximately 340,000 clones listed, about 88% were seen once. The CDR3 consists of 17 residues. The sequenced sample was peripheral blood, obtained in a trial of Ad26.COV2.S vaccine versus placebo. The V call is TRBV21-1, the J call TRBJ2-4; TRBD1, the table's D call, lacks a check against the DNA. TRBV21-1 is described as a pseudogene. The TCR originated in a person between 18 and 60 years old who received the Ad26.COV2.S COVID-19 vaccine or a placebo. In DNA, the CDR3 is TGTGCCAGCAGCAAAGCCCCCGGGACAGGGGAGGAAAACATTCAGTACTTC. Translating it yields CASSKAPGTGEENIQYF.